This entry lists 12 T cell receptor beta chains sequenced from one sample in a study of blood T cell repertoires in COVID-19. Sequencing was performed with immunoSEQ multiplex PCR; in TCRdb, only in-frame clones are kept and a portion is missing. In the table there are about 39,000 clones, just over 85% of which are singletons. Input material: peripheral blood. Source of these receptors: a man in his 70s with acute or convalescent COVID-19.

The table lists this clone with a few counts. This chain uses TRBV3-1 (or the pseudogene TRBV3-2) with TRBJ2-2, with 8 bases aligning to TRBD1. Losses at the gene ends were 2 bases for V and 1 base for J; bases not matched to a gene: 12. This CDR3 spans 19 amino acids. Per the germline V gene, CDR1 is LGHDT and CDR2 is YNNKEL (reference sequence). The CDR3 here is CASSQPGRLTGGNTGELFF. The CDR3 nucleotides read TGTGCCAGCAGCCAACCAGGGAGGTTAACAGGGGGGAACACCGGGGAGCTGTTTTTT.

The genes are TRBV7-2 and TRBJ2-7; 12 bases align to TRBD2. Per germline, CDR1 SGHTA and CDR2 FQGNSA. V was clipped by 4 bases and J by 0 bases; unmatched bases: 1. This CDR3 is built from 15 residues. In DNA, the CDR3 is TGTGCCAGCAGCTGGACTAGCGGGGCCTCCTACGAGCAGTACTTC. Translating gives CASSWTSGASYEQYF.

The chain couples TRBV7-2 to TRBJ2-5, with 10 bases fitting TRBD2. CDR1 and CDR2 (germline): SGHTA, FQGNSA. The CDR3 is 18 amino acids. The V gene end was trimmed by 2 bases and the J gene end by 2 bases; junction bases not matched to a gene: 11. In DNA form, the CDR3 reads TGTGCCAGCAGCTTACAGTCTAGCGGGAGTGGTTGGCAAGAGACCCAGTACTTC. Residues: CASSLQSSGSGWQETQYF.

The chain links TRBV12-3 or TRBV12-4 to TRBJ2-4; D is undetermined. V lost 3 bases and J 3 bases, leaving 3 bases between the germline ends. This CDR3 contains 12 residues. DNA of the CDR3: TGTGCCAGCAGTTTCAACAAAAACATTCAGTACTTC. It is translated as CASSFNKNIQYF.

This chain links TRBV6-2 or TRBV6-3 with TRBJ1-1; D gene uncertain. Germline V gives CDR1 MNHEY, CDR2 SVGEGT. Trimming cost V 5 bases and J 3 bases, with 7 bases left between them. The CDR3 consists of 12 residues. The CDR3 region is CASSKTYTEAFF. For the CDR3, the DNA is TGTGCCAGCAGTAAGACTTACACTGAAGCTTTCTTT.

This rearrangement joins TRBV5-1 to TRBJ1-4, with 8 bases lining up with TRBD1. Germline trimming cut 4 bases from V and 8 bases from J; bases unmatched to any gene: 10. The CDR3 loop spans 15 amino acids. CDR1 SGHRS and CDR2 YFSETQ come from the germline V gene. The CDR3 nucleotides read TGCGCCAGCAGCAACCCAGGGGGCGCTTTAGAAAAACTGTTTTTT. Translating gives CASSNPGGALEKLFF.

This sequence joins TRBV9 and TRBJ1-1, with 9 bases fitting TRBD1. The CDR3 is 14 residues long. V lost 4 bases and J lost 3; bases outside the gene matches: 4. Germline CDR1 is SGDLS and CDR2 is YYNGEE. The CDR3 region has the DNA TGTGCCAGCAGCACCACAGGGGGCTACACTGAAGCTTTCTTT. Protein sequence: CASSTTGGYTEAFF.

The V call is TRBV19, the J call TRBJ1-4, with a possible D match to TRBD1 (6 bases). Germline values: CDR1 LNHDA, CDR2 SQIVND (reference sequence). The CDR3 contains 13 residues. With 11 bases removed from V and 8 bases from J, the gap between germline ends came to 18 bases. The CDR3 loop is CASRTGQHEKLFF. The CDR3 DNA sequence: TGTGCCTCGAGAACAGGACAGCACGAAAAACTGTTTTTT.

The CDR3 DNA sequence: TGTGCCAGCAGCCCGACAGGGGGCCAGCCCCAGCATTTT. Amino acid sequence: CASSPTGGQPQHF. The chain has TRBV6-5 and TRBJ1-5; 10 nucleotides line up with TRBD1. Germline V lookup: CDR1 MNHEY, CDR2 SVGAGI. V trimming: 6 bases; J trimming: 7 bases; junction bases outside the gene matches: 3. The CDR3 totals 13 residues.

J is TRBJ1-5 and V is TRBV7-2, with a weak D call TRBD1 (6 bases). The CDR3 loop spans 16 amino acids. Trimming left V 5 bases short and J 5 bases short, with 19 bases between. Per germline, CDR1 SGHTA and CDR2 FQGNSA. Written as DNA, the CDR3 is TGTGCCAGCAGCCTAAACCTACAGGGACACGATCAGCCCCAGCATTTT. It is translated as CASSLNLQGHDQPQHF.

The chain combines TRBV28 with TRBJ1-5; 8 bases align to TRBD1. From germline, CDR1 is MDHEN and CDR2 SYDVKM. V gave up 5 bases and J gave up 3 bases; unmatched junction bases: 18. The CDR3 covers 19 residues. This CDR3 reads CASSLPGTGALRFNQPQHF. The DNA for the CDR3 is TGTGCCAGCAGTCTCCCCGGGACAGGCGCACTACGTTTCAATCAGCCCCAGCATTTT.

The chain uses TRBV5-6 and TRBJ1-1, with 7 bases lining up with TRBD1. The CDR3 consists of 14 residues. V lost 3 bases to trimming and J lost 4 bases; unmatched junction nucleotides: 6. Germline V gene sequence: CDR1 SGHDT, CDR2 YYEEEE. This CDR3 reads CASSWLQGSTEAFF. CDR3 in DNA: TGTGCCAGCAGCTGGCTACAGGGGAGCACTGAAGCTTTCTTT.